Following are 23 T cell receptor beta chains from one sample sequenced in a study of cytomegalovirus exposure and HLA in healthy donors (dated by TCRdb to between 2016 and 2019). The library was produced with the immunoSEQ multiplex PCR assay. For the multiplex PCR, a mixture combining 60 forward primers for TCR Vbeta segments and 13 reverse primers for TCR Jbeta segments was used. TCRdb took over this immuneACCESS table, retaining in-frame rearrangements with V and J assigned. Such tables are incomplete; in checked studies, under half of the missing clones stem from an unresolved V gene, and the remainder is unexplained. Present in this sample are about 150,000 clones, 79% of which were seen just once. Together, the top ten hold 7.7% of the sample. The sample taken for sequencing was PBMCs. These receptors all stem from a man aged 25 to 45 in good health and CMV-seropositive.

This clone was observed a few times. DNA for the CDR3: TGCGCCAGCAGCTTGGAAACAGGGATTCCTAATGAAAAACTGTTTTTT. Translated: CASSLETGIPNEKLFF. The chain links TRBV5-1 to TRBJ1-4, with a weak D call TRBD1 (6 bases). V lost 0 bases and J lost 3, with 12 bases in between. Germline lookup yields CDR1 SGHRS and CDR2 YFSETQ. This CDR3 contains 16 residues.

The V call is TRBV5-4, the J call TRBJ2-2; TRBD1 aligns across 7 bases. After removal of 0 bases from V and 6 bases from J, the junction contained 14 bases not matched to a gene. The CDR3 loop spans 18 amino acids. Germline V gene lookup returns CDR1 SGHNT and CDR2 YYREEE (reference sequence). CDR3 DNA: TGTGCCAGCAGCTTGGCCGACAGGGTTCAGTCTTCAGCCGGGGAGCTGTTTTTT. It yields the protein CASSLADRVQSSAGELFF.

This chain uses TRBV29-1 with TRBJ1-1, with D possibly matching TRBD1 (6 bases). V lost 2 bases, J lost 1 base, and 11 bases lay in between. The CDR3 totals 14 residues. Germline CDR1 and CDR2: SQVTM and ANQGSEA. The CDR3 region is CSVEQGHSNTEAFF. The CDR3 coding sequence is TGCAGCGTTGAACAGGGACACTCGAACACTGAAGCTTTCTTT.

This chain uses TRBV30 with TRBJ1-5, with D perhaps TRBD1 (5 bases). This CDR3 spans 13 amino acids. V was pared by 5 bases and J by 4 bases, with 12 bases between. Germline V gene data show CDR1 as GTSNPN and CDR2 as SVGIG (reference sequence). This CDR3 is CAWGDGGNQPQHF. CDR3 coding DNA: TGTGCCTGGGGCGACGGGGGAAATCAGCCCCAGCATTTT.

The rearrangement uses TRBV4-1 and TRBJ1-6; possibly TRBD1 for D (5 bases). CDR1 is MGHRA and CDR2 is YSYEKL in the germline V gene. The CDR3 has 16 amino acids. V lost 0 bases, J lost 2 bases, and 8 bases lay in between. The CDR3 here is CASSQEPGPYNSPLHF. For the CDR3, the DNA is TGCGCCAGCAGCCAAGAGCCAGGGCCCTATAATTCACCCCTCCACTTT.

V gene TRBV27 combines with J gene TRBJ1-1; TRBD1 matches 9 bases. The germline V gene has CDR1 MNHEY and CDR2 SMNVEV (reference sequence). The CDR3 sequence is 15 residues long. V trimming: 5 bases; J trimming: 1 base; junction bases outside the gene matches: 5. The CDR3 protein is CASSIRTGANTEAFF. CDR3 nucleotides: TGTGCCAGCAGTATCCGGACAGGGGCGAACACTGAAGCTTTCTTT.

The chain couples TRBV7-2 to TRBJ2-1; 7 bases match TRBD1. The CDR3 length is 17 residues. Germline V lookup: CDR1 SGHTA, CDR2 FQGNSA. V gave up 2 bases and J gave up 0 bases; unmatched junction bases: 7. The CDR3 bases are TGTGCCAGCAGCTTATTCCCAGCAGGGGGCTCCTACAATGAGCAGTTCTTC. This gives the protein CASSLFPAGGSYNEQFF.

The chain has TRBV5-6 and TRBJ2-7, with 13 bases matching TRBD2. The CDR3 has 17 residues. J gave up 0 bases and V 2 bases, and 5 bases lay outside the gene matches. Germline V gene sequence: CDR1 SGHDT, CDR2 YYEEEE. Here the CDR3 reads CASSFGLAGDNSYEQYF. Here the CDR3 DNA reads TGTGCCAGCAGCTTTGGACTAGCGGGGGATAACTCCTACGAGCAGTACTTC. The whole variable domain, filled in from reference TRBV5-6 and TRBJ2-7, reads DAGVTQSPTHLIKTRGQQVTLRCSPKSGHDTVSWYQQALGQGPQFIFQYYEEEERQRGNFPDRFSGHQFPNYSSELNVNALLLGDSALYLCASSFGLAGDNSYEQYFGPGTRLTVT.

The chain carries TRBV28 and TRBJ2-1; TRBD2 agrees at 9 bases. V lost 6 bases and J lost 5; bases outside the gene matches: 11. CDR3 length: 16 residues. CDR1 is MDHEN and CDR2 is SYDVKM in the germline V gene. The CDR3 DNA is TGTGCCAGCAGGCGCGGGAGGGCCAGTGCAGACAATGAGCAGTTCTTC. It encodes CASRRGRASADNEQFF. The variable domain in full, completed from reference TRBV28 and TRBJ2-1, reads DVKVTQSSRYLVKRTGEKVFLECVQDMDHENMFWYRQDPGLGLRLIYFSYDVKMKEKGDIPEGYSVSREKKERFSLILESASTNQTSMYLCASRRGRASADNEQFFGPGTRLTVL.

The chain has TRBV5-1 and TRBJ2-5, with 12 nucleotides matching TRBD2. The end of the DNA fits TRBJ2-7 better, so the J call may be wrong. Germline V gene data show CDR1 as SGHRS and CDR2 as YFSETQ. This CDR3 spans 14 amino acids. CDR3 bases: TGCGCCAGCAGCCCCCCTAGCGGGAGGGGCGAGCAGTACTTC. Its protein product is CASSPPSGRGEQYF.

The chain uses TRBV6-5 and TRBJ2-3, with D unclear. This CDR3 has 12 residues. With 5 bases removed from V and 0 bases from J, the gap between germline ends came to 3 bases. Germline-derived CDR1 and CDR2 are MNHEY and SVGAGI. CDR3 in amino acids: CASSPSTDTQYF. The CDR3 bases are TGTGCCAGCAGTCCTAGCACAGATACGCAGTATTTT.

The table lists this clone with a few counts. The chain is built from TRBV19 and TRBJ2-3, with D perhaps TRBD2 (6 bases). Trimming shortened V by 1 base and J by 2 bases, and 10 bases separated the two germline ends. Germline CDR1 and CDR2: LNHDA and SQIVND (reference sequence). CDR3 length equals 15 residues. CDR3 in DNA: TGTGCCAGTAGTATAGGACGGGACTTCACAGATACGCAGTATTTT. Protein sequence: CASSIGRDFTDTQYF.

The chain combines TRBV30 with TRBJ1-1, with D unclear. V was shortened by 6 bases and J by 5 bases, with 16 bases between the two germline ends. The length of the CDR3 is 13 residues. Germline loops: CDR1 GTSNPN, CDR2 SVGIG (reference sequence). DNA of the CDR3: TGTGCCTGCCATCGTGGCGGAAGTACTGAAGCTTTCTTT. Translating gives CACHRGGSTEAFF.

J is TRBJ1-2 and V is TRBV30, with D perhaps matching TRBD1 (6 bases). V was cut by 6 bases and J by 8 bases, with 19 bases left in between. Germline V gives CDR1 GTSNPN, CDR2 SVGIG (reference sequence). This CDR3 has 13 residues. CDR3 sequence (DNA): TGTGCCTGCCGTTTCATGGGGGCAGGAGGCTACACCTTC. It encodes CACRFMGAGGYTF.

The rearrangement uses TRBV28 and TRBJ2-1; TRBD1 matches at 10 bases. This CDR3 comprises 15 residues. Germline lookup yields CDR1 MDHEN and CDR2 SYDVKM. The V and J ends lost 6 bases and 7 bases, in that order; junction bases with no gene match: 9. The CDR3: CASSLTGGARNEQFF. The DNA for the CDR3 is TGTGCCAGCAGCCTGACAGGGGGCGCGAGAAATGAGCAGTTCTTC. The full variable domain, completed using reference TRBV28 and TRBJ2-1, is DVKVTQSSRYLVKRTGEKVFLECVQDMDHENMFWYRQDPGLGLRLIYFSYDVKMKEKGDIPEGYSVSREKKERFSLILESASTNQTSMYLCASSLTGGARNEQFFGPGTRLTVL.

In its sample, this clone was seen once. The chain recombines TRBV30 with TRBJ2-2, with 10 positions matching TRBD2. This CDR3 region has 16 residues. Losses at the gene ends were 2 bases for V and 5 bases for J; bases not matched to a gene: 8. The germline CDR1 and CDR2 sequences are GTSNPN and SVGIG (reference sequence). CDR3 DNA sequence: TGTGCCTGGAGTCCCCCCAGCGGGAGGGTAACCGGGGAGCTGTTTTTT. Translated: CAWSPPSGRVTGELFF.

Comments on this clone: A read error may produce the germline difference seen at one junction end. This chain links TRBV4-2 with TRBJ1-3, with a possible D match to TRBD1 (5 bases). CDR3 length: 15 amino acids. In germline, CDR1 is LGHNA, CDR2 YNFKEQ. The CDR3 bases are TGTGCCAGCAGCCAAGCTTGGGGGGATGGAAACGCCATATATTTT. Translating gives CASSQAWGDGNAIYF.

This clone was recorded a few times. The chain is built from TRBV2 and TRBJ2-5, with D possibly being TRBD1 (6 bases). The CDR3 has 13 amino acids. Germline V CDR1 and CDR2: SNHLY, FYNNEI. V gave up 7 bases and J gave up 5 bases, with 14 bases separating them. The CDR3 DNA reads as TGTGCCAGCACGAGGCCAGGGGTTGAGACCCAGTACTTC. Translating gives CASTRPGVETQYF.

The gene calls are TRBV9 and TRBJ2-7; D remains ambiguous. V lost 0 bases to trimming and J lost 6 bases, with 10 bases between them. Germline lookup yields CDR1 SGDLS and CDR2 YYNGEE. The CDR3 totals 13 residues. The DNA of the CDR3 is TGTGCCAGCAGCGTAGGTAGTGGTGGCGAGCAGTACTTC. It codes for CASSVGSGGEQYF.

J is TRBJ2-3 and V is TRBV25-1; 7 bases fit TRBD2. The V segment lost 4 bases and the J segment 3 bases; nucleotides outside the gene matches: 7. The germline CDR1 and CDR2 sequences are MGHDK and SYGVNS. The CDR3 totals 15 residues. As DNA, the CDR3 is TGTGCCAGCAGTGGCGACGGGGGAGGGACAGATACGCAGTATTTT. Amino acid sequence: CASSGDGGGTDTQYF.

The rearrangement uses TRBV11-2 and TRBJ2-1; 8 bases match TRBD1. After removal of 5 bases from V and 11 bases from J, the junction contained 14 bases not matched to a gene. CDR1 and CDR2 from the germline V gene are SGHAT and FQNNGV. There are 15 residues in the CDR3. This CDR3 is CASSQTRTGLTKQFF. CDR3 bases: TGTGCCAGCAGCCAAACTAGGACAGGGCTTACCAAGCAGTTCTTC.

This chain's CDR3 is CASSIRGAGMANEQFF. The CDR3 DNA follows: TGTGCCAGCAGCATCCGGGGGGCGGGTATGGCGAATGAGCAGTTCTTC. V and J are TRBV9 and TRBJ2-1, with TRBD2 as a possible D gene (7 bases). Trimming stripped 4 bases from V and 7 bases from J, with 21 bases between. This CDR3 spans 16 amino acids. Germline assignment: CDR1 SGDLS and CDR2 YYNGEE.

V usage is TRBV11-3 and J usage is TRBJ2-7; possible D gene TRBD1, 7 bases. The CDR3 covers 14 residues. Trimming stripped 8 bases from V and 7 bases from J, with 21 bases between. Germline loops: CDR1 SGHNT, CDR2 YENEEA. The CDR3 reads CASSNRGGVAEQYF. DNA for the CDR3: TGTGCCAGCTCTAACAGGGGCGGGGTAGCGGAGCAGTACTTC.